This record concerns one TCR beta chain sequence. No antigen is known for it. At one boundary the junction diverges from the germline segment, which might be a read error. In germline, CDR1 is DFQATT, CDR2 SNEGSKA (reference sequence). The CDR3 is made up of 17 amino acids. The data were obtained in a study of blood T cells in healthy people across ages. Study results and caveats: Getting older went along with TCR beta diversity per million T cells dropping roughly linearly.

Alongside a J-beta primer mix, a sample-barcoded 5' primer served in a second PCR lasting about 7 to 12 cycles. Each TCR beta cDNA got a 12-nucleotide random molecular identifier. CDR3-containing paired-end reads numbering at least 2.5 million came from each sample. Using its own MiXCR run on the 5' RACE reads, TCRdb lists one record per CDR3 protein. The table has about 730,000 distinct CDR3 sequences, around 46% seen once. Material: blood. The TCR comes from an older woman in good health. The V call is TRBV20-1, the J call TRBJ2-3; 14 bases are shared with TRBD2. The CDR3 here is CCARGLAGDLSTDTQYF. The CDR3 DNA follows: TGCTGTGCTAGGGGACTAGCGGGGGACCTTAGCACAGATACGCAGTATTTT.